Below, 15 T cell receptor beta chains from the same sample are listed, as sequenced in a study of T cells in Graves' hyperthyroidism and ophthalmopathy. The TCR beta CDR3 regions underwent amplification using RNA transcripts as the source. RT-PCR in the first round (using the HTBI primer set) targeted the TCR CDR3. Each CDR3 protein gets one entry after TCRdb re-called the multiplex PCR reads with MiXCR. The sample yields about 760,000 distinct CDR3 sequences, around a third seen once. The sequencing sample was made of blood. All receptors come from a woman aged 35 to 49 with Graves' hyperthyroidism.

This chain links TRBV20-1 with TRBJ2-7; D unclear. CDR1 is DFQATT, CDR2 SNEGSKA, per germline (reference sequence). The V gene lost 0 bases and the J gene lost 1 base, with 4 bases spanning the gap. The CDR3 contains 12 residues. The chain's CDR3 is CSARETSYEQYF. The CDR3 coding sequence is TGCAGTGCTAGAGAGACTTCCTACGAGCAGTACTTC.

This clonotype was detected many times. The chain carries TRBV19 and TRBJ1-2; D unresolved. Between the trimmed V and J ends, which lost 3 bases and 10 bases, there was a span of 9 bases. CDR1 LNHDA and CDR2 SQIVND come from the germline V gene (reference sequence). The CDR3 spans 11 residues. The CDR3: CASSIRGIYTF. DNA of the CDR3: TGTGCCAGTAGTATTCGTGGAATCTACACCTTC. Full variable domain (outside the CDR3, taken from reference TRBV19 and TRBJ1-2): DGGITQSPKYLFRKEGQNVTLSCEQNLNHDAMYWYRQDPGQGLRLIYYSQIVNDFQKGDIAEGYSVSREKKESFPLTVTSAQKNPTAFYLCASSIRGIYTFGSGTRLTVV.

The CDR3 is CASSSREGETQYF. CDR3 coding DNA: TGTGCCAGCAGCTCGAGGGAGGGGGAGACCCAGTACTTC. The chain combines TRBV7-2 with TRBJ2-5; TRBD2 agrees at 7 bases. Germline V gene sequence: CDR1 SGHTA, CDR2 FQGNSA. The CDR3 covers 13 residues. Germline trimming cut 4 bases from V and 5 bases from J; bases unmatched to any gene: 4.

This sequence joins TRBV30 and TRBJ1-5; weak D call: TRBD1 (5 bases). The V gene's germline CDR1 is GTSNPN and CDR2 SVGIG (reference sequence). The CDR3 sequence is 13 residues long. Trimming shortened V by 3 bases and J by 9 bases, and 15 bases separated the two germline ends. The CDR3 spells CAWRSGGALPQHF. CDR3 bases: TGTGCCTGGAGGTCGGGGGGTGCGCTGCCCCAGCATTTT.

This clonotype was found many times. The chain has TRBV29-1 and TRBJ2-7, with D tentatively TRBD2 (6 bases). With 7 bases removed from V and 6 bases from J, the gap between germline ends came to 16 bases. CDR1 and CDR2 from the germline V gene are SQVTM and ANQGSEA. CDR3 length: 12 amino acids. The chain's CDR3 is CSGRDSAAEQYF. CDR3 nucleotide sequence: TGCAGCGGCCGGGACTCCGCTGCCGAGCAGTACTTC.

The V and J genes are TRBV7-2 and TRBJ2-6, with 9 bases that match TRBD1. The CDR3 runs 16 residues. Per the germline V gene, CDR1 is SGHTA and CDR2 is FQGNSA. V was clipped by 5 bases and J by 3 bases; unmatched bases: 5. Written as DNA, the CDR3 is TGTGCCAGCAGCCTAGGACAGGGGCTTGGGGCCAACGTCCTGACTTTC. Translating gives CASSLGQGLGANVLTF.

V gene TRBV4-1 combines with J gene TRBJ1-2; 8 bases are a match to TRBD1. Germline CDR1 reads MGHRA; CDR2 reads YSYEKL. This CDR3 is built from 18 residues. J gave up 4 bases and V 1 base, and 14 bases lay outside the gene matches. CDR3 nucleotides: TGCGCCAGCAGCCAAGTCAAAGCAGGGGGCATGAGTAGCTATGGCTACACCTTC. Its protein product is CASSQVKAGGMSSYGYTF.

Ten or more counts support this clonotype. J is TRBJ1-1 and V is TRBV9; D may be TRBD1 (5 bases). Germline V gene sequence: CDR1 SGDLS, CDR2 YYNGEE. This CDR3 is 15 amino acids long. V lost 0 bases, J lost 1 base, and 10 bases lay in between. CDR3 nucleotides: TGTGCCAGCAGCGTAGACCCCGGACAGAACACTGAAGCTTTCTTT. This sequence encodes CASSVDPGQNTEAFF.

The chain links TRBV2 to TRBJ1-2, with D possibly TRBD1 on 5 matching bases. Germline V gene sequence: CDR1 SNHLY, CDR2 FYNNEI. This CDR3 is built from 13 residues. V lost 6 bases and J 6 bases, leaving 14 bases between the germline ends. CDR3 coding DNA: TGTGCCAGCAGCCTAACAGGAGTCAATGGCTACACCTTC. As protein: CASSLTGVNGYTF. The full variable domain, in which reference TRBV2 and TRBJ1-2 provide the parts outside the CDR3, is EPEVTQTPSHQVTQMGQEVILRCVPISNHLYFYWYRQILGQKVEFLVSFYNNEISEKSEIFDDQFSVERPDGSNFTLKIRSTKLEDSAMYFCASSLTGVNGYTFGSGTRLTVV.

A note on this clonotype: A much larger clone lies a single base off, so this may be a read error. The gene calls are TRBV7-4 and TRBJ1-2; tentative D call: TRBD1 (5 bases). The CDR3 sequence is 15 residues long. Germline lookup yields CDR1 SGHVT and CDR2 SQSDAQ. The CDR3 loop is CASSQVDATAYGYTF. Here the CDR3 DNA reads TGCGCCAGCAGCCAAGTGGACGCGACAGCTTATGGCTACACCTTC.

V is TRBV7-9 and J is TRBJ1-2, with unresolved D. Germline CDR1 reads SEHNR; CDR2 reads FQNEAQ (reference sequence). This CDR3 spans 15 amino acids. Deletions cut 0 bases from V and 3 bases from J, with 11 bases between. The CDR3, as DNA: TGTGCCAGCAGCTTAGCTTTGTCGGACGACTATGGCTACACCTTC. Translated: CASSLALSDDYGYTF.

The chain employs TRBV12-3 or TRBV12-4 and TRBJ2-2; 12 nucleotides match TRBD2. The CDR3 extends over 15 amino acids. J lost 5 bases, V lost 7 bases, and 5 bases had no gene match. Here the CDR3 reads CASTLAGGFTGELFF. The DNA for the CDR3 is TGTGCCAGCACTCTAGCGGGGGGGTTTACCGGGGAGCTGTTTTTT.

Points on this clonotype: One end of the junction does not line up with germline, which may come from a read error. V and J are TRBV2 and TRBJ2-5; no clear D gene. The J call may be incorrect, as the DNA end agrees better with TRBJ2-4. CDR1 and CDR2 from the germline V gene are SNHLY and FYNNEI. CDR3 length: 11 amino acids. This chain's CDR3 is CASREGAIQYF. DNA for the CDR3: TGTGCCAGCAGGGAAGGTGCCATTCAGTACTTC.

This sequence joins TRBV7-2 and TRBJ1-1; possibly TRBD1 for D (5 bases). CDR1 and CDR2 from the germline V gene are SGHTA and FQGNSA. The CDR3 loop spans 12 amino acids. Trimming pared 6 bases from V and 4 bases from J, leaving 9 bases between. This CDR3 is CASSYRPTEAFF. In DNA form, the CDR3 reads TGTGCCAGCAGTTACAGGCCCACTGAAGCTTTCTTT.

The chain combines TRBV29-1 with TRBJ1-1; tentative D call: TRBD1 (5 bases). Germline V gene data show CDR1 as SQVTM and CDR2 as ANQGSEA. Between the trimmed V and J ends, which lost 8 bases and 11 bases, there was a span of 18 bases. CDR3 length equals 11 residues. The CDR3 sequence: CSLNAGTNAFF. As DNA, the CDR3 is TGCAGCTTGAACGCCGGGACCAATGCTTTCTTT.